This T cell receptor (beta chain) was captured by sequencing in a study of T cell repertoires in cytomegalovirus infection. Study at large: Through public TCR beta signatures, both CMV infection and matching HLA type were indicated.

Study-wide results and caveats: Clonotypes of TCR beta that were HLA-C-restricted and CMV-specific dominated the ex vivo response.

As concerns this clonotype: The antigen is undetermined.

Each CDR3 protein gets one entry after TCRdb re-called the reads with MiXCR. This table has around 95,000 distinct CDR3 sequences, around 32% appearing once. This CDR3 has 10 residues. Germline V gives CDR1 SNHLY, CDR2 FYNNEI. The V gene lost 1 base and the J gene lost 9 bases, with 0 bases spanning the gap. This chain links TRBV2 with TRBJ2-2; D unresolved. The clonotype comes from a human donor in good health (CMV status not recorded). Some clones in this sample may be carry-over from other donors' samples. Material: CD8+ T cells from cultured PBMCs, obtained from culture after CMV antigen stimulation. CDR3 nucleotide sequence: TGTGCCAGCAGTGAAGGGGAGCTGTTTTTT. The encoded protein is CASSEGELFF.